This record covers a single TCR beta chain. Its antigen is undetermined. After isolation, RNA underwent reverse transcription to generate cDNA as the sequencing template. Assay used: immunoSEQ multiplex PCR; TCRdb lists only in-frame clones, some missing. Among 90,000 to 150,000 clones listed, 53% were seen once. The data originate from a study of CD8+ T cells in alopecia areata. Overall study: Percent affected scalp area, the SALT score, rated treated patients' severity. The study, taken as a whole, reports: An increase in clonality over normal scalp was evident in lesional scalp, especially alopecia totalis/universalis. Scalp samples also contribute reads from the resident alphabeta T cells found in normal skin. Any link of baseline CD8+ expansion to response, resting on one nonresponder, remains uncertain.

Treatment given: oral pan-JAK inhibitor, 5-10 mg twice daily. Deletions cut 4 bases from V and 2 bases from J, with 15 bases between. Germline V gives CDR1 SQVTM, CDR2 ANQGSEA. The CDR3 sequence is 14 residues long. The sample was CD4+ T cells sorted from blood, taken at week 4, from a patient treated with tofacitinib. The chain combines TRBV29-1 with TRBJ2-7; D unclear. The TCR comes from a human donor with alopecia areata. The CDR3: CSVGDGHYTYEQYF. The CDR3 region has the DNA TGCAGCGTTGGAGACGGCCACTATACCTACGAGCAGTACTTC.